Listed below are T cell receptor beta chains from one sample, sequenced in a study of T cells after yellow fever vaccination. TCRdb ran MiXCR on the 5' RACE reads and lists one entry per CDR3 protein. The sample contains approximately 550,000 distinct CDR3 sequences, 13% of which appear only once. This material consisted of PBMCs, taken on the day of the yellow fever booster vaccination. All receptors derive from a man aged 25-45 years who received the YFV17D yellow fever vaccine. Each CDR3 is given with its conserved first and last residue. Each record gives: CDR3 protein, CDR3 DNA, J gene, clone size, V gene, D gene, CDR3 length. D genes are given only for firm matches. Clone size is not always given. Where it is, it says once, few, many or a class for expanded clones.

cdr3_aa: CASSLRSSNEQFF
cdr3_nt: TGTGCCAGCAGCTTAAGGTCCTCAAATGAGCAGTTCTTC
j_call: TRBJ2-1
clone_size: -
v_call: TRBV11-2
d_call: -
cdr3_length: 13

cdr3_aa: CASSYAQNNEQFF
cdr3_nt: TGTGCCAGCAGTTACGCACAAAACAATGAGCAGTTCTTC
j_call: TRBJ2-1
clone_size: -
v_call: TRBV6-5
d_call: -
cdr3_length: 13

cdr3_aa: CSASLSGTDTQYF
cdr3_nt: TGCAGTGCTAGTCTAAGCGGCACAGATACGCAGTATTTT
j_call: TRBJ2-3
clone_size: few
v_call: TRBV20-1
d_call: -
cdr3_length: 13

cdr3_aa: CASSLAGGDGKNIQYF
cdr3_nt: TGCGCCAGCAGCTTGGCCGGGGGAGATGGCAAAAACATTCAGTACTTC
j_call: TRBJ2-4
clone_size: many
v_call: TRBV5-1
d_call: -
cdr3_length: 16

cdr3_aa: CASLQQETQYF
cdr3_nt: TGTGCTAGTTTACAGCAAGAGACCCAGTACTTC
j_call: TRBJ2-5
clone_size: -
v_call: TRBV12-5
d_call: -
cdr3_length: 11

cdr3_aa: CATSSADTQYF
cdr3_nt: TGTGCCACCAGCTCCGCAGATACGCAGTATTTT
j_call: TRBJ2-3
clone_size: -
v_call: TRBV15
d_call: -
cdr3_length: 11

cdr3_aa: CASSFSGNAQYF
cdr3_nt: TGTGCCAGCAGCTTTAGCGGGAATGCGCAGTATTTT
j_call: TRBJ2-3
clone_size: few
v_call: TRBV11-3
d_call: TRBD2
cdr3_length: 12

cdr3_aa: CSAPFQGPTGTAWVF
cdr3_nt: TGCAGTGCTCCTTTCCAGGGGCCAACAGGAACTGCGTGGGTTTTC
j_call: TRBJ2-7
clone_size: many
v_call: TRBV20-1
d_call: -
cdr3_length: 15

cdr3_aa: CASSLGGGTSGEQYF
cdr3_nt: TGTGCCAGCAGCTTAGGAGGAGGGACTTCGGGTGAGCAGTACTTC
j_call: TRBJ2-7
clone_size: few
v_call: TRBV7-2
d_call: -
cdr3_length: 15

cdr3_aa: CASRSTQKATQYF
cdr3_nt: TGTGCCAGCAGGTCCACCCAAAAGGCTACGCAGTATTTT
j_call: TRBJ2-3
clone_size: few
v_call: TRBV6-1
d_call: -
cdr3_length: 13

cdr3_aa: CSLGSPANEQYF
cdr3_nt: TGCAGCTTGGGATCACCCGCGAACGAGCAGTACTTC
j_call: TRBJ2-7
clone_size: few
v_call: TRBV29-1
d_call: -
cdr3_length: 12

cdr3_aa: CASSLTGTGSGAFF
cdr3_nt: TGCGCCAGCAGCTTGACGGGGACAGGGTCGGGCGCTTTCTTT
j_call: TRBJ1-1
clone_size: many
v_call: TRBV5-1
d_call: TRBD1
cdr3_length: 14

cdr3_aa: CAISVDRGYAEQYF
cdr3_nt: TGTGCCATCAGTGTAGACAGGGGTTATGCCGAGCAGTACTTC
j_call: TRBJ2-7
clone_size: few
v_call: TRBV10-3
d_call: TRBD1
cdr3_length: 14

cdr3_aa: CASAHRAPGGTDTQYF
cdr3_nt: TGTGCCAGCGCACACAGGGCCCCGGGCGGCACAGATACGCAGTATTTT
j_call: TRBJ2-3
clone_size: -
v_call: TRBV6-1
d_call: -
cdr3_length: 16

cdr3_aa: CASSPRQVSLGANVLTF
cdr3_nt: TGTGCCAGCAGCCCACGACAGGTATCACTTGGGGCCAACGTCCTGACTTTC
j_call: TRBJ2-6
clone_size: few
v_call: TRBV7-2
d_call: -
cdr3_length: 17

cdr3_aa: CASDPGLNAGELFF
cdr3_nt: TGTGCCAGCGACCCGGGACTCAATGCGGGGGAGCTGTTTTTT
j_call: TRBJ2-2
clone_size: -
v_call: TRBV12-3/TRBV12-4
d_call: -
cdr3_length: 14

cdr3_aa: CASSDRTGGQPDIQYF
cdr3_nt: TGTGCCAGCAGTGATCGGACAGGGGGCCAGCCGGACATTCAGTACTTC
j_call: TRBJ2-4
clone_size: few
v_call: TRBV6-2/TRBV6-3
d_call: TRBD1
cdr3_length: 16